This T cell receptor (beta chain) was retrieved from a study of control samples from healthy donors and cancer patients. The CDR3 is 13 amino acids. Germline CDR1 reads MNHEY; CDR2 reads SVGEGT. V was pared by 5 bases and J by 3 bases, with 4 bases of the junction left unmatched. The protocol was immunoSEQ multiplex PCR, while the TCRdb copy is restricted to in-frame clones and leaves out a portion. The repertoire holds around 150,000 clones, approximately 94% seen once, with 12% to 15% in the top ten. The receptor was derived from a man between 60 and 70 years old with colorectal cancer. The genes are TRBV6-2 or TRBV6-3 and TRBJ2-7, with TRBD2 matching over 7 bases. Material for sequencing was PBMCs. CDR3 residues: CASSRLADYEQYF. CDR3 sequence (DNA): TGTGCCAGCAGTCGACTAGCTGACTACGAGCAGTACTTC.